This T cell receptor (beta chain) was recovered during a study of cytomegalovirus exposure and HLA in healthy donors. Measured with immunoSEQ multiplex PCR; TCRdb has only the in-frame clones, and not every one. The sample has some 98,000 clones, roughly nine tenths seen once. Germline V lookup: CDR1 MRHNA, CDR2 SNTAGT. The CDR3 runs to 14 residues. V was clipped by 2 bases and J by 3 bases, with 10 bases between them. The chain joins TRBV6-4 to TRBJ1-1; D unresolved. The origin of this receptor is a woman aged 25 to 45 in good health and CMV-seronegative. Sequenced input: PBMCs. The CDR3 is CASSDQDAYTEAFF. Written as DNA, the CDR3 is TGTGCCAGCAGTGACCAAGATGCGTACACTGAAGCTTTCTTT.